Following are 18 T cell receptor beta chains from one sample sequenced in a study of PD-1 blockade in classical Hodgkin lymphoma. The assay was immunoSEQ multiplex PCR, and TCRdb's table has in-frame clones only and misses some. The table includes 25,000 to 35,000 clones, 82% detected once. The time point denotes: cycle 4 day 1 (C4D1), after about 6 weeks of nivolumab. There was relapse after autologous stem cell transplantation in every patient, and there was variation in brentuximab vedotin exposure. Sequencing was performed on peripheral blood mononuclear cells (PBMCs), taken before the fourth cycle of nivolumab. Every receptor here comes from a human donor with classical Hodgkin lymphoma.

The V call is TRBV5-1, the J call TRBJ1-2, with 9 bases matching TRBD1. Germline-derived CDR1 and CDR2 are SGHRS and YFSETQ. Germline trimming cut 0 bases from V and 6 bases from J; bases unmatched to any gene: 15. The CDR3 runs to 18 residues. CDR3 DNA: TGCGCCAGCAGCTTGGCCGGGACAGGGATGGATTGGGGGAATGGCTACACCTTC. Protein product: CASSLAGTGMDWGNGYTF. Looking up the rest from reference TRBV5-1 and TRBJ1-2 gives the full variable domain: KAGVTQTPRYLIKTRGQQVTLSCSPISGHRSVSWYQQTPGQGLQFLFEYFSETQRNKGNFPGRFSGRQFSNSRSEMNVSTLELGDSALYLCASSLAGTGMDWGNGYTFGSGTRLTVV.

The chain combines TRBV28 with TRBJ2-7; D may be TRBD2 (6 bases). The CDR3 has 17 residues. Germline CDR1 and CDR2: MDHEN and SYDVKM. V lost 2 bases, J lost 0 bases, and 17 bases lay in between. The chain's CDR3 is CASSLTHGAGTSYEQYF. DNA of the CDR3: TGTGCCAGCAGTTTAACTCACGGGGCGGGGACCTCCTACGAGCAGTACTTC.

The V gene is TRBV5-6, the J gene TRBJ1-4; D is undetermined. CDR1 and CDR2 from the germline V gene are SGHDT and YYEEEE. This CDR3 spans 13 amino acids. V dropped 0 bases and J dropped 12 bases, with 12 bases sitting between them. In nucleotides, the CDR3 is TGTGCCAGCAGCTTGGTCACCGTTGGGGAACTGTTTTTT. Translation gives CASSLVTVGELFF. Full variable domain (missing parts from reference TRBV5-6 and TRBJ1-4): DAGVTQSPTHLIKTRGQQVTLRCSPKSGHDTVSWYQQALGQGPQFIFQYYEEEERQRGNFPDRFSGHQFPNYSSELNVNALLLGDSALYLCASSLVTVGELFFGSGTQLSVL.

Concerning this clone: One junction end disagrees with the germline gene, perhaps due to a read error. The chain recombines TRBV18 with TRBJ1-1; D remains unclear. Per the germline V gene, CDR1 is KGHSH and CDR2 is LQKENI. The CDR3 totals 15 residues. CDR3 in DNA: TGTGCCAGCTCATCACCCTGGGAGATGAACACTGAAGCTTTCTTT. Translation gives CASSSPWEMNTEAFF.

The CDR3 sequence: CASSGTSTETQYF. The CDR3 bases are TGTGCCAGTAGTGGTACTAGCACTGAGACCCAGTACTTC. The chain recombines TRBV19 with TRBJ2-5; perhaps TRBD2 as D (6 bases). Germline-derived CDR1 and CDR2 are LNHDA and SQIVND (reference sequence). V shed 5 bases and J shed 5 bases, with 12 bases lying between them. This CDR3 region has 13 residues.

The chain is built from TRBV19 and TRBJ2-3; 10 bases fit TRBD2. The germline gives CDR1 LNHDA, CDR2 SQIVND (reference sequence). This CDR3 region has 18 residues. After removal of 3 bases from V and 0 bases from J, the junction contained 9 bases not matched to a gene. DNA of the CDR3: TGTGCCAGTAGTATTTTAGCGGGGGGCAGAGGGAGCACAGATACGCAGTATTTT. Residues: CASSILAGGRGSTDTQYF. Full variable domain (rest looked up from reference TRBV19 and TRBJ2-3): DGGITQSPKYLFRKEGQNVTLSCEQNLNHDAMYWYRQDPGQGLRLIYYSQIVNDFQKGDIAEGYSVSREKKESFPLTVTSAQKNPTAFYLCASSILAGGRGSTDTQYFGPGTRLTVL.

The chain recombines TRBV7-9 with TRBJ2-5, with D perhaps matching TRBD2 (5 bases). The V end lost 2 bases, the J end lost 5 bases, and 15 bases lay between the germline ends. The CDR3 consists of 15 residues. Germline assignment: CDR1 SEHNR and CDR2 FQNEAQ (reference sequence). CDR3 protein: CASSLRLASRETQYF. The CDR3 nucleotides read TGTGCCAGCAGCTTACGCCTAGCAAGTAGGGAGACCCAGTACTTC.

The chain joins TRBV10-3 to TRBJ2-3; the D gene is possibly TRBD2 (7 bases). Germline V gene data show CDR1 as ENHRY and CDR2 as SYGVKD. This CDR3 has 15 residues. V gave up 11 bases and J gave up 5 bases, with 23 bases separating them. CDR3 amino acids: CAAGFTGGNKDTQYF. The CDR3 bases are TGTGCCGCTGGGTTTACGGGGGGCAACAAAGATACGCAGTATTTT.

V and J are TRBV14 and TRBJ1-5; tentative D call: TRBD1 (5 bases). V dropped 9 bases and J dropped 4 bases, with 19 bases sitting between them. There are 15 residues in the CDR3. CDR1 and CDR2 from the germline V gene are SGHDN and FVKESK. The CDR3 here is CARRPGRKSNQPQHF. CDR3 nucleotide sequence: TGTGCCAGGCGGCCGGGACGGAAATCAAATCAGCCCCAGCATTTT.

The V and J genes are TRBV7-8 and TRBJ1-5; 10 nucleotides agree with TRBD1. This CDR3 spans 15 amino acids. CDR1 and CDR2 (germline): SGHVS, FQNEAQ. V shed 6 bases, J shed 1 base, and the junction held 3 bases outside the gene matches. CDR3 coding DNA: TGTGCCAGCAGGTCGGACAGGGGGAGCAATCAGCCCCAGCATTTT. This encodes CASRSDRGSNQPQHF.

The V gene is TRBV28, the J gene TRBJ2-7; the D is unclear. The CDR3 totals 14 residues. V was cut by 2 bases and J by 3 bases, with 11 bases left in between. Germline V gene lookup returns CDR1 MDHEN and CDR2 SYDVKM. Written as DNA, the CDR3 is TGTGCCAGCAGTTTAAGGCGTTTAAACTACGAGCAGTACTTC. Its protein is CASSLRRLNYEQYF.

The chain carries TRBV7-2 and TRBJ2-4; 7 nucleotides match TRBD1. V lost 5 bases, J lost 7 bases, and 8 bases stayed unmatched. The CDR3 is 14 amino acids. Germline-derived CDR1 and CDR2 are SGHTA and FQGNSA. The DNA of the CDR3 is TGTGCCAGCAGCCAGACCCTGACAGGGAACATTCAGTACTTC. This translates into CASSQTLTGNIQYF.

The V gene is TRBV7-6, the J gene TRBJ2-2; D remains ambiguous. Germline lookup yields CDR1 SGHVS and CDR2 FNYEAQ. The CDR3 sequence is 13 residues long. V was pared by 1 base and J by 4 bases, with 4 bases between. The CDR3 sequence: CASSLERTGELFF. DNA for the CDR3: TGTGCCAGCAGCTTAGAGCGCACCGGGGAGCTGTTTTTT.

V gene TRBV9 combines with J gene TRBJ1-2, with TRBD1 as a possible D gene (5 bases). The length of the CDR3 is 13 residues. Trimming removed 2 bases at V and 5 bases at J, with 10 bases between. Germline V lookup: CDR1 SGDLS, CDR2 YYNGEE. As DNA, the CDR3 is TGTGCCAGCAGCGTTGACAGTCAATATGGCTACACCTTC. Protein product: CASSVDSQYGYTF.

The chain recombines TRBV7-6 with TRBJ2-5; the D gene is possibly TRBD1 (6 bases). Germline assignment: CDR1 SGHVS and CDR2 FNYEAQ. This CDR3 comprises 15 residues. V dropped 6 bases and J dropped 1 base, with 15 bases sitting between them. In DNA form, the CDR3 reads TGTGCCAGCAGACAAGACTACAGGGCCCAAGAGACCCAGTACTTC. Its translation is CASRQDYRAQETQYF.

This chain uses TRBV4-1 with TRBJ2-4; a possible D gene is TRBD2 (5 bases). This CDR3 contains 17 residues. Germline loops: CDR1 MGHRA, CDR2 YSYEKL. Trimming shortened V by 1 base and J by 0 bases, and 13 bases separated the two germline ends. The CDR3 sequence: CASSQGLLGRAKNIQYF. Written as DNA, the CDR3 is TGCGCCAGCAGCCAAGGCTTACTAGGACGAGCCAAAAACATTCAGTACTTC.

The V call is TRBV18, the J call TRBJ1-1, with TRBD1 matching over 9 bases. The CDR3 is 16 residues long. CDR1 and CDR2 (germline): KGHSH, LQKENI. Unmatched junction bases numbered 9, after V lost 3 bases and J lost 4 bases. The CDR3 sequence: CASSPPGTGSFTEAFF. In DNA form, the CDR3 reads TGTGCCAGCTCACCCCCCGGGACAGGGTCGTTCACTGAAGCTTTCTTT. Using reference TRBV18 and TRBJ1-1 for the parts outside the CDR3, the full variable domain is NAGVMQNPRHLVRRRGQEARLRCSPMKGHSHVYWYRQLPEEGLKFMVYLQKENIIDESGMPKERFSAEFPKEGPSILRIQQVVRGDSAAYFCASSPPGTGSFTEAFFGQGTRLTVV.

The chain has TRBV19 and TRBJ1-2; D is ambiguous. Germline CDR1 reads LNHDA; CDR2 reads SQIVND (reference sequence). V lost 5 bases and J lost 4, with 11 bases in between. The CDR3 is made up of 13 amino acids. CDR3 nucleotide sequence: TGTGCCAGTAGTCAAGATTATAGCTATGGCTACACCTTC. Its protein product is CASSQDYSYGYTF.